This TCR beta chain was recovered during a study of control samples from healthy donors and cancer patients. Sequenced by immunoSEQ multiplex PCR; TCRdb stores in-frame clones only, minus some. The table includes roughly 58,000 clones, about 87% detected once. This CDR3 comprises 15 residues. Per the germline V gene, CDR1 is SGDLS and CDR2 is YYNGEE. Between the trimmed V and J ends, which lost 4 bases and 3 bases, there was a span of 17 bases. Sequencing was performed on PBMCs. V and J are TRBV9 and TRBJ2-7; tentatively, D is TRBD2 (6 bases). This clonotype originated in a woman aged 55-69 years with lung cancer. The CDR3 coding sequence is TGTGCCAGCAGCCCCTCCCCCGGGGGAAACTACGAGCAGTACTTC. Protein: CASSPSPGGNYEQYF.